This T cell receptor beta chain was sequenced during a study of control samples from healthy donors and cancer patients. Trimming removed 4 bases from V and 2 bases from J, with 13 bases in between. Germline-derived CDR1 and CDR2 are SGDLS and YYNGEE. This CDR3 is 15 amino acids long. Sequenced by immunoSEQ multiplex PCR; TCRdb stores in-frame clones only, minus some. This sample has 150,000 or so clones, with roughly 92% found just once. Material: blood. This receptor was taken from a man aged 40-50 years in good health. The chain recombines TRBV9 with TRBJ1-3; D is unclear. The CDR3 DNA reads TGTGCCAGCAGCACCGTCGTAGACGCTGGAAACACCATATATTTT. Residues: CASSTVVDAGNTIYF.